What follows are 18 T cell receptor beta chains derived from one specimen sequenced in a study of CD8 T cells in ankylosing spondylitis. TCRdb ran MiXCR on the 5' RACE reads and lists one entry per CDR3 protein. The table lists about 400,000 distinct CDR3 sequences, approximately 22% of them singletons. The specimen was blood, either unsorted or a sorted T cell fraction (not recorded which). These TCRs come from a male donor with ankylosing spondylitis or in good health (not recorded which).

V usage is TRBV29-1 and J usage is TRBJ2-7; 9 bases fit TRBD1. Germline V gene data show CDR1 as SQVTM and CDR2 as ANQGSEA. The CDR3 runs 16 residues. The ends lost 1 base at V and 0 bases at J; junction bases unmatched: 7. As DNA, the CDR3 is TGCAGCGTTGAAGGCCACGGGGACAGGGCCTCCTACGAGCAGTACTTC. It specifies CSVEGHGDRASYEQYF.

This clonotype turned up a few times. This sequence joins TRBV6-1 and TRBJ2-2; no reliable D call. Trimming pared 4 bases from V and 6 bases from J, leaving 6 bases between. This CDR3 spans 12 amino acids. Germline loops: CDR1 MNHNS, CDR2 SASEGT. The DNA for the CDR3 is TGTGCCAGCAGTGGATCATCCGGGGAGCTGTTTTTT. Amino acid sequence: CASSGSSGELFF.

This chain connects TRBV6-1 to TRBJ1-1; 7 bases agree with TRBD1. The CDR3 length is 13 residues. The J segment lost 4 bases and the V segment lost 5 bases, leaving 4 bases of the junction unmatched. In germline, CDR1 is MNHNS, CDR2 SASEGT. The CDR3 DNA reads TGTGCCAGCAGTACAGGGGTGAGCACTGAAGCTTTCTTT. The encoded protein is CASSTGVSTEAFF.

The V call is TRBV5-4, the J call TRBJ2-5; D is possibly TRBD1 (6 bases). With 0 bases removed from V and 4 bases from J, the gap between germline ends came to 16 bases. Germline V gives CDR1 SGHNT, CDR2 YYREEE (reference sequence). This CDR3 comprises 16 residues. The DNA of the CDR3 is TGTGCCAGCAGCTTGGGGACTCACAGGGATACAGAGACCCAGTACTTC. Protein: CASSLGTHRDTETQYF.

This clonotype appeared a few times. The chain links TRBV28 to TRBJ2-1; D gene uncertain. Germline CDR1 MDHEN, CDR2 SYDVKM. This CDR3 contains 14 residues. V was shortened by 2 bases and J by 1 base, with 6 bases between the two germline ends. DNA for the CDR3: TGTGCCAGCAGTTTAGACCGATCCTACAATGAGCAGTTCTTC. It is translated as CASSLDRSYNEQFF.

V is TRBV2 and J is TRBJ2-1; no reliable D call. CDR3 length: 13 amino acids. V was clipped by 3 bases and J by 10 bases, with 13 bases between them. CDR1 is SNHLY and CDR2 is FYNNEI in the germline V gene. The DNA of the CDR3 is TGTGCCAGCAGTGATCCCGGTTCTGAGGAGCAGTTCTTC. Amino acid sequence: CASSDPGSEEQFF.

The chain carries TRBV18 and TRBJ1-2, with a possible D match to TRBD1 (6 bases). V lost 5 bases, J lost 2 bases, and 15 bases lay in between. The germline V gene has CDR1 KGHSH and CDR2 LQKENI. This CDR3 is 15 amino acids long. Here the CDR3 reads CASSATITGNYGYTF. The CDR3, as DNA: TGTGCCAGCTCAGCCACCATAACAGGGAACTATGGCTACACCTTC.

The rearrangement uses TRBV5-1 and TRBJ1-1, with D tentatively TRBD1 (5 bases). Trimming pared 2 bases from V and 6 bases from J, leaving 11 bases between. The CDR3 is made up of 13 amino acids. Germline lookup yields CDR1 SGHRS and CDR2 YFSETQ. This CDR3 reads CASSFEGVPEAFF. The CDR3 coding sequence is TGCGCCAGCAGCTTTGAAGGGGTCCCTGAAGCTTTCTTT.

This chain links TRBV24-1 with TRBJ1-5; D is unresolved. Deletions cut 3 bases from V and 3 bases from J, with 8 bases between. This CDR3 region has 14 residues. Germline V gives CDR1 KGHDR, CDR2 SFDVKD. DNA of the CDR3: TGTGCCACCAGTGATACAGCCTTCAATCAGCCCCAGCATTTT. It encodes CATSDTAFNQPQHF.

This clonotype was recorded a few times. V usage is TRBV4-1 and J usage is TRBJ2-3; D is unclear. V lost 0 bases to trimming and J lost 8 bases, with 12 bases between them. Germline CDR1 reads MGHRA; CDR2 reads YSYEKL. This CDR3 spans 14 amino acids. This CDR3 is CASSQDYEAVTQYF. The DNA of the CDR3 is TGCGCCAGCAGCCAAGATTACGAGGCGGTTACGCAGTATTTT.

Here the CDR3 DNA reads TGTGCCAGCAGTTTAGTTGGGGAGATGAAGTACTTC. Translating gives CASSLVGEMKYF. The genes are TRBV12-3 or TRBV12-4 and TRBJ2-7, with D perhaps matching TRBD2 (5 bases). The CDR3 sequence is 12 residues long. Trimming removed 1 base at V and 11 bases at J, with 12 bases between.

Here the CDR3 reads CASSLVMVGSAEAFF. Written as DNA, the CDR3 is TGTGCCAGCAGCTTAGTTATGGTCGGTAGCGCTGAAGCTTTCTTT. The chain employs TRBV7-9 and TRBJ1-1, with D unclear. The CDR3 spans 15 residues. Trimming shortened V by 1 base and J by 6 bases, and 15 bases separated the two germline ends. Germline-derived CDR1 and CDR2 are SEHNR and FQNEAQ (reference sequence).

CDR3 DNA sequence: TGTGCCAGCAGCTTAGCAGGGGGCGCTACTTTAAGTGAGCAGTTCTTC. This sequence encodes CASSLAGGATLSEQFF. The rearrangement joins TRBV7-9 to TRBJ2-1; 7 bases are a match to TRBD1. CDR3 size: 16 residues. V gave up 0 bases and J gave up 9 bases; unmatched junction bases: 11. In germline, CDR1 is SEHNR, CDR2 FQNEAQ (reference sequence).

J is TRBJ2-1 and V is TRBV6-5, with TRBD1 as a possible D gene (5 bases). The CDR3 is made up of 17 amino acids. Germline V gives CDR1 MNHEY, CDR2 SVGAGI. Trimming left V 0 bases short and J 0 bases short, with 12 bases between. CDR3 loop: CASSYSPTESSYNEQFF. In DNA form, the CDR3 reads TGTGCCAGCAGTTACTCGCCGACAGAGAGCTCCTACAATGAGCAGTTCTTC.

This clonotype was counted between two and nine times. The chain links TRBV6-5 to TRBJ2-7; 10 nucleotides match TRBD2. The V and J ends lost 6 bases and 0 bases, in that order; junction bases with no gene match: 5. Germline loops: CDR1 MNHEY, CDR2 SVGAGI. The CDR3 spans 15 residues. The CDR3 sequence: CASRYTSGDSYEQYF. Here the CDR3 DNA reads TGTGCCAGCAGATACACTAGCGGGGACTCCTACGAGCAGTACTTC.

The chain carries TRBV9 and TRBJ2-7, with 8 bases matching TRBD2. J lost 4 bases, V lost 4 bases, and 7 bases had no gene match. The germline V gene has CDR1 SGDLS and CDR2 YYNGEE. The CDR3 runs 14 residues. CDR3 bases: TGTGCCAGCAGCCCCGGGGGGGGCAGGTACGAGCAGTACTTC. Amino acid sequence: CASSPGGGRYEQYF.

This clonotype has a handful of counts. The chain recombines TRBV11-2 with TRBJ1-6; D possibly corresponds to TRBD1 (5 bases). This CDR3 has 13 amino acids. Per the germline V gene, CDR1 is SGHAT and CDR2 is FQNNGV. V lost 7 bases and J 9 bases, leaving 13 bases between the germline ends. The chain's CDR3 is CASTHLQGSPLHF. CDR3 in DNA: TGTGCCAGCACACACCTTCAGGGTTCACCCCTCCACTTT. Full variable domain (missing parts from reference TRBV11-2 and TRBJ1-6): EAGVAQSPRYKIIEKRQSVAFWCNPISGHATLYWYQQILGQGPKLLIQFQNNGVVDDSQLPKDRFSAERLKGVDSTLKIQPAKLEDSAVYLCASTHLQGSPLHFGNGTRLTVT.

This clonotype was seen a few times. This chain joins TRBV12-3 or TRBV12-4 and TRBJ2-7; 10 nucleotides agree with TRBD2. The CDR3 is 13 amino acids. V lost 2 bases to trimming and J lost 6 bases; unmatched junction nucleotides: 1. The CDR3 spells CASSLRLAGEQYF. The CDR3 DNA follows: TGTGCCAGCAGTTTAAGACTAGCGGGCGAGCAGTACTTC.